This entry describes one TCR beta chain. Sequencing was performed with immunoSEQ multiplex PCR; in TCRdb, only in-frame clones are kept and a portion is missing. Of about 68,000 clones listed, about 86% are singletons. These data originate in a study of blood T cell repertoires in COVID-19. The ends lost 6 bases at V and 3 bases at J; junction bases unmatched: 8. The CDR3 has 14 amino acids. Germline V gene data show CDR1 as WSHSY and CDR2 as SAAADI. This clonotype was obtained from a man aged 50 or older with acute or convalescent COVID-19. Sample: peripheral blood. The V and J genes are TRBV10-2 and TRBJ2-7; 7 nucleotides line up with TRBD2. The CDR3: CASSLQGGFYEQYF. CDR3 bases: TGCGCCAGCAGCCTTCAGGGAGGGTTCTACGAGCAGTACTTC.